The entry below gives a single T cell receptor beta chain sequence along with its context. Its antigen is as yet unknown. A J-beta primer mix and a sample-barcoded 5' primer were used in a second PCR of about 7 to 12 cycles. Via MiXCR, TCRdb re-called the 5' RACE reads, giving one row per CDR3 protein. Of about 970,000 distinct CDR3 sequences listed, roughly half are singletons. The data were obtained in a study of blood T cells in healthy people across ages. Study overall: Per two T cells, template switching captured roughly one barcoded beta molecule.

CDR3 length: 12 residues. V lost 1 base and J 7 bases, leaving 4 bases between the germline ends. Germline V gene sequence: CDR1 SGHTA, CDR2 FQGTGA. Findings and limits, study-wide: The study could not conclusively compare naive and antigen-experienced cells, given its unsorted PBMCs. Long-lived and aged donors differed, with more naive CD4+ cells and higher diversity in the long-lived.

The specimen was blood. This chain connects TRBV7-3 to TRBJ2-2; no clear D gene. The source of this sequence is a woman aged 55-69 years in good health. CDR3 residues: CASSLNVGELFF. The CDR3 DNA follows: TGTGCCAGCAGCTTAAATGTCGGGGAGCTGTTTTTT.